The subject of this entry is one T cell receptor beta chain. TCR cDNA received a 3' ligated oligonucleotide that carried a UMI. The data belong to a study of naive and memory T cell subsets. Ligated cDNA underwent four rounds of PCR with nested alpha and beta constant region primers and SP2. A single record per CDR3 protein comes from TCRdb applying MiXCR to the UMI-ligation and nested PCR reads. Of about 26,000 distinct CDR3 sequences listed, roughly 5.5% are singletons. CDR1 and CDR2 from the germline V gene are SGHDT and YYEEEE. Trimming pared 1 base from V and 1 base from J, leaving 9 bases between. This CDR3 contains 15 residues.

The V call is TRBV5-6, the J call TRBJ1-5; D unresolved. This TCR derives from an adult in good health. Sequencing was carried out using blood. The CDR3 nucleotides read TGTGCCAGCAGCTTGTGGGGTGGGAGCAATCAGCCCCAGCATTTT. Protein: CASSLWGGSNQPQHF.